This T cell receptor beta chain was found in a study of blood T cell repertoires in COVID-19 (dated by TCRdb to the early 2020s). Notes on the research overall: Samples from collaborators originated in the United States, Italy and Spain and spanned both the acute and convalescent phases of COVID-19. Subjects who had been exposed to COVID-19, were actively infected with it, or had recovered from it provided the deeply sampled blood TCRbeta repertoires that made up the dataset. Sample metadata almost always included a de-identified subject ID, COVID-19 status, age in years and sex. Samples came from the ongoing ImmuneRACE study (first 160 participants) plus 1,254 subjects from 6 global collaborators. The prospective study material was composed of cDNA or gDNA derived from T cells, B-cell-depleted T cells, or PBMCs. The repertoires were made available in a free public database intended to serve as a resource for research on the immune response to SARS-CoV-2. Where HLA class I and class II types were available, the types were taken from metadata supplied by the sample provider, not from assay-based typing.

The collaborating institutions used their own protocols to collect whole blood in K2EDTA tubes. For TCRbeta analysis, collaborators shipped samples in one of three forms: frozen whole blood, isolated PBMCs, or DNA extracted from either of those sample types. Between the V and J ends, shortened by 6 bases and 7 bases respectively, the junction contains 12 bases. CDR1 SEHNR and CDR2 FQNEAQ are derived from the germline V gene (reference sequence). From the cysteine through the phenylalanine, the CDR3 covers 12 amino acids. Only the CDR3 DNA is retained, 36 bases long and in frame from the first base. The immunoSEQ Assay, a bias-controlled multiplex PCR, was used to amplify TCRbeta CDR3 regions from genomic DNA. The paper's data handling went like this. Nucleated cell counts per sample were estimated from amplification of reference gene primers within the assay. Sequence reads were collapsed and filtered to measure the absolute abundance of every unique TCRbeta CDR3 rearrangement. For each sample, productive Simpson clonality was calculated by taking the square root of Simpson's diversity index across productive rearrangements. TCRdb carries this immuneACCESS record with in-frame sequences only. Its versions omit some clonotypes, under half of them owing to an unresolved V gene in the studies checked, with the rest unexplained. The V and J calls and clone size are taken from that table; D and trimming were inferred from the DNA. The sample records 270,000 or so clones, 75% to 90% of which are singletons. Jointly, the top ten make up about 3% of the sample.

Notes on this clone: Its antigen remains unidentified. Base quality data are lacking; no much larger clone is found one base away.

General conclusions and limits of the study: Clinical and demographic metadata were provided uncurated, with the amount varying by source and participant.

The origin of this receptor is a woman aged 25 to 39 with active or convalescent COVID-19. The chain links TRBV7-9 with TRBJ2-5; the D gene cannot be resolved reliably. The material sequenced was peripheral blood. The sequenced DNA: TGTGCCAGCAGTCTTACAGATCCGACCCAGTACTTC. It is translated as CASSLTDPTQYF.